This T cell receptor beta chain was documented in a study of T cells in Graves' hyperthyroidism and ophthalmopathy. In this sample, this clonotype turned up many times. Germline CDR1 reads SGHTA; CDR2 reads FQGNSA. The CDR3 loop spans 17 amino acids. V lost 1 base and J 0 bases, leaving 13 bases between the germline ends. Regions amplified from RNA transcripts were the TCR beta CDR3 regions. Researchers ran a first-round RT-PCR on the TCR CDR3 using the HTBI primer set. TCRdb passed the multiplex PCR reads through MiXCR, listing each CDR3 protein once. The sample includes around 440,000 distinct CDR3 sequences, approximately 14% of them seen just once.

The origin of this receptor is a young woman with Graves' hyperthyroidism. J is TRBJ1-3 and V is TRBV7-2; perhaps TRBD1 as D (5 bases). Input material: blood. CDR3 region: CASSLGGLEFSGNTIYF. The CDR3 nucleotides read TGTGCCAGCAGCTTAGGGGGCCTGGAGTTCTCTGGAAACACCATATATTTT.